The entry below gives a single TCR beta chain sequence along with its context. Its antigen is unidentified. Sequencing relied on a cDNA template that was reverse transcribed from extracted RNA. Data came from immunoSEQ multiplex PCR; TCRdb stores just in-frame clones and leaves some out. The sample records some 130,000 clones, roughly three fifths being singletons. This entry is derived from a study of CD8+ T cells in alopecia areata. Study summary: Treatment comprised oral tofacitinib, 5 to 10 mg twice daily, in treated patients. Tofacitinib therapy lasting 6 to 18 months was followed by 6 months off drug. General study points: Unlike in mice, where it was clearer, TCR sharing across patients was less clear, possibly HLA-related. Greater clonality was observed in lesional scalp samples, especially alopecia totalis/universalis, versus normal scalp.

The CDR3 runs 15 residues. Germline values: CDR1 SGDLS, CDR2 YYNGEE. Trimming pared 0 bases from V and 1 base from J, leaving 10 bases between. V gene TRBV9 combines with J gene TRBJ1-1; TRBD1 might be the D (5 bases). The TCR comes from a human donor with alopecia areata. This specimen was CD4+ T cells sorted from blood, taken at week 0. The CDR3, as DNA: TGTGCCAGCAGCGTAGAACCCAGGGAGAACACTGAAGCTTTCTTT. It translates to CASSVEPRENTEAFF.